This T cell receptor (beta chain) emerged from a study of CD8+ T cells in alopecia areata. RNA extraction and reverse transcription yielded cDNA as sequencing template. The method was immunoSEQ multiplex PCR; TCRdb's version includes in-frame clones alone and lacks a portion of them. The sample comprises some 180,000 clones, 51% of which are singletons, and roughly 9.1% rests with the top ten. The trim removed 6 bases at V and 4 bases at J, leaving 11 bases unmatched. CDR1 and CDR2 (germline): SQVTM, ANQGSEA. The CDR3 consists of 15 residues. The treatment here: oral pan-JAK inhibitor, 5-10 mg twice daily. Sampling of alopecia areata patients yielded lesional scalp punch biopsies as well as peripheral blood.

V and J are TRBV29-1 and TRBJ1-1, with 10 bases fitting TRBD1. This sequence originates from a human donor with alopecia areata. This specimen consisted of CD8+ T cells sorted from blood, obtained between weeks 51 and 54, from a patient treated with tofacitinib. As DNA, the CDR3 is TGCAGCGTCCCTTGGCCCGGGACAGGGGTCACTGAAGCTTTCTTT. Amino acid sequence: CSVPWPGTGVTEAFF.